This TCR beta chain emerged from a study of T cell responses to AZD1222 COVID-19 vaccine. Study findings and constraints: A mostly white British donor set with more females was recruited, and clonal diversity was possibly underestimated.

Points on this clone: Its antigen is unidentified.

Germline V CDR1 and CDR2: ENHRY, SYGVKD. With 0 bases removed from V and 4 bases from J, the gap between germline ends came to 10 bases. CDR3 length equals 14 residues. Clones were read by immunoSEQ multiplex PCR, and TCRdb kept only the in-frame ones, dropping some. The top ten clones hold 19% of a sample with some 90,000 clones, 70% to 90% of them seen once. The genes are TRBV10-3 and TRBJ2-7, with D possibly being TRBD1 or TRBD2 (6 bases each). The receptor was derived from an adult in good health. The material was peripheral blood, obtained on day 0 of AZD1222 vaccination. This CDR3 reads CAISESGGLYEQYF. The CDR3 DNA follows: TGTGCCATCAGTGAGTCTGGGGGGCTGTACGAGCAGTACTTC.